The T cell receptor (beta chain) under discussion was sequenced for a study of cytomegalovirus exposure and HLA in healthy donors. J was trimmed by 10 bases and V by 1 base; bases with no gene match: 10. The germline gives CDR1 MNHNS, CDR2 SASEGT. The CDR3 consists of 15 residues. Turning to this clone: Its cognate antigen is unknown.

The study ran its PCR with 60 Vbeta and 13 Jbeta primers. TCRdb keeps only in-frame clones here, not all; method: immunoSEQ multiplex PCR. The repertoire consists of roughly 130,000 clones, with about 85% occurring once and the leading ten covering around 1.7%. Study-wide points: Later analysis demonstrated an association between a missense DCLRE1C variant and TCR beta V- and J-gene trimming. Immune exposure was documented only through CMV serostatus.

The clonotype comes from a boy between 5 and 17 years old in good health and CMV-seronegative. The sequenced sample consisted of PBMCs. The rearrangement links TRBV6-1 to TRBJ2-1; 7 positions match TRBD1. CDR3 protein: CASSEGQGRSEEQFF. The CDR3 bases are TGTGCCAGCAGTGAAGGACAGGGTAGGTCAGAGGAGCAGTTCTTC.